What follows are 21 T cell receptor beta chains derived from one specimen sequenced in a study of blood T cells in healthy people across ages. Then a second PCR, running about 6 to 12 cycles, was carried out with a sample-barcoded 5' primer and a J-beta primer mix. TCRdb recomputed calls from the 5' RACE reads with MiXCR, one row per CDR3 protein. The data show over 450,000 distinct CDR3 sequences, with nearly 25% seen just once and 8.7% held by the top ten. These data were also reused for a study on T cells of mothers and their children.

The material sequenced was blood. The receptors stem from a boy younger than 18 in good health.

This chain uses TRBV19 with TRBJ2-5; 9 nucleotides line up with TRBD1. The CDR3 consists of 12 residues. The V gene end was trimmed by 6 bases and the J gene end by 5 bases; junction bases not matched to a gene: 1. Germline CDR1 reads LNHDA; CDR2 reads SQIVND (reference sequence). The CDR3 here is CASRQGAETQYF. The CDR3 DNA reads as TGTGCCAGTAGACAGGGGGCCGAGACCCAGTACTTC.

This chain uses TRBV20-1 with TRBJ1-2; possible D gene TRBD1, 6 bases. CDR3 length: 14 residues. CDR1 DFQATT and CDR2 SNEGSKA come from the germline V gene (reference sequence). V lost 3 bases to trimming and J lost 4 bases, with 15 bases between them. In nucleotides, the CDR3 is TGCAGTGCTAGGGGGACAACGGGGGCCTATGGCTACACCTTC. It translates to CSARGTTGAYGYTF.

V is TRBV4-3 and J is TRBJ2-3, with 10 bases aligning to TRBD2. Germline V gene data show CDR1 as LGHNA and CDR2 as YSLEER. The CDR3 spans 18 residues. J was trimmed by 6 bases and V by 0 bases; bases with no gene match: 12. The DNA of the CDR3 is TGCGCCAGCAGCCAAGATATTGCGGCTAGCGGGGGTAGTGATACGCAGTATTTT. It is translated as CASSQDIAASGGSDTQYF.

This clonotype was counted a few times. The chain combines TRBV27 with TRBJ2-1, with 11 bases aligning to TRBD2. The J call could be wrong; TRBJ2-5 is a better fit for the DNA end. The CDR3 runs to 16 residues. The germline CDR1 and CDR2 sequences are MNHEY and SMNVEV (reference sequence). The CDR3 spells CASSSRLAGSGETQYF. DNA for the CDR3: TGTGCCAGCAGTTCTAGACTAGCGGGATCAGGGGAGACCCAGTACTTC.

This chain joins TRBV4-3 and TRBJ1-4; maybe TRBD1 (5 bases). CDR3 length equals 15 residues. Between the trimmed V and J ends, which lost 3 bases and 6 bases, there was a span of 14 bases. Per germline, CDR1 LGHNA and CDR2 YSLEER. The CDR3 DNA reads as TGCGCCAGCAGCCAGGGGGTGTGGGACTATGAAAAACTGTTTTTT. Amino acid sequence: CASSQGVWDYEKLFF.

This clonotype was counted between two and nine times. CDR3 in amino acids: CASKFSHVTDTQYF. The CDR3 DNA is TGTGCCAGCAAATTTAGTCACGTCACAGATACGCAGTATTTT. The chain couples TRBV2 to TRBJ2-3; D is unclear. The CDR3 is made up of 14 amino acids. The germline CDR1 and CDR2 sequences are SNHLY and FYNNEI. V was clipped by 7 bases and J by 2 bases, with 13 bases between them. Based on the CDR3 plus reference TRBV2 and TRBJ2-3, the full variable domain is EPEVTQTPSHQVTQMGQEVILRCVPISNHLYFYWYRQILGQKVEFLVSFYNNEISEKSEIFDDQFSVERPDGSNFTLKIRSTKLEDSAMYFCASKFSHVTDTQYFGPGTRLTVL.

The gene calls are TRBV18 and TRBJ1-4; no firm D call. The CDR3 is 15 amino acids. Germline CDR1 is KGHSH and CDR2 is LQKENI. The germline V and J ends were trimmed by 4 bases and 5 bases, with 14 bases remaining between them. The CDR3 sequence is CASSRSQISNEKLFF. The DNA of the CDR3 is TGTGCCAGCTCACGAAGTCAGATATCAAATGAAAAACTGTTTTTT.

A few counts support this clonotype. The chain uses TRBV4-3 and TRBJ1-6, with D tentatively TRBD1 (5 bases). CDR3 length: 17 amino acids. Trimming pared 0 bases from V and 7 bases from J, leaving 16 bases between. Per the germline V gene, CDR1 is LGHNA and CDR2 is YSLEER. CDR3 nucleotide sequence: TGCGCCAGCAGCCAAGATTCGGGGCGGCTCGGGAATTCACCCCTCCACTTT. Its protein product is CASSQDSGRLGNSPLHF.

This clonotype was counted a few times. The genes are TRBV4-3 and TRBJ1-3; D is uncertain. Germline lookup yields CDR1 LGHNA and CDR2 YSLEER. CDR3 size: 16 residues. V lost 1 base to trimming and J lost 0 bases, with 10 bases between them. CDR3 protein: CASSQGVRTSGNTIYF. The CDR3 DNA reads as TGCGCCAGCAGCCAAGGAGTTCGTACCTCTGGAAACACCATATATTTT.

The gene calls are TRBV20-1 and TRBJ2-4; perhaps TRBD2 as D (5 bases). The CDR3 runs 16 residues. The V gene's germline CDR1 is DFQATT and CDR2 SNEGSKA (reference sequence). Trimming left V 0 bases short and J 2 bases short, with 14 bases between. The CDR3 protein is CSARDIGERTKNIQYF. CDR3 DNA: TGCAGTGCTAGAGATATCGGGGAGCGTACCAAAAACATTCAGTACTTC.

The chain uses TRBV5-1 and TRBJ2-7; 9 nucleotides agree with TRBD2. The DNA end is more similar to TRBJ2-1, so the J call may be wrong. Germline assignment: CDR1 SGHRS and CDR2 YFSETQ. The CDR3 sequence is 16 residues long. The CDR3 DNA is TGCGCCAGCAGCCCGGATGCGGGGGGGCCGAGTGATGAGCAGTTCTTC. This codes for CASSPDAGGPSDEQFF.

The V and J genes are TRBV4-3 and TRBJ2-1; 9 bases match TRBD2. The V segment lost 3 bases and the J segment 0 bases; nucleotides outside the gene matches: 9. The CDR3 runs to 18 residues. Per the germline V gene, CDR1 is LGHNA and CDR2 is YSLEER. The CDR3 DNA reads TGCGCCAGCAGCCAGATGCTAGCGGGGATTATCTCCTACAATGAGCAGTTCTTC. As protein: CASSQMLAGIISYNEQFF.

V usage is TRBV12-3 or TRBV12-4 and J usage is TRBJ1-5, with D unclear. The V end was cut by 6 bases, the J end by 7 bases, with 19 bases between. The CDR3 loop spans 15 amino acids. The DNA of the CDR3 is TGTGCCAGCAGCCCCGCGGAGGGATGGAAGCAGCCCCAGCATTTT. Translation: CASSPAEGWKQPQHF.

The DNA of the CDR3 is TGCAGTGCTCGGATTCCTGGGGCAATGAATGAAAAACTGTTTTTT. Encoded protein: CSARIPGAMNEKLFF. The chain combines TRBV20-1 with TRBJ1-4; a possible D gene is TRBD1 (5 bases). The V gene lost 5 bases and the J gene lost 5 bases, with 18 bases spanning the gap. The germline V gene encodes CDR1 DFQATT and CDR2 SNEGSKA (reference sequence). This CDR3 has 15 residues.

CDR3 residues: CSVEDGIAPPLGYTF. The CDR3, as DNA: TGCAGCGTTGAAGATGGTATCGCGCCCCCATTAGGCTACACCTTC. This chain joins TRBV29-1 and TRBJ1-2; no clear D. Per germline, CDR1 SQVTM and CDR2 ANQGSEA. The CDR3 totals 15 residues. V was pared by 0 bases and J by 8 bases, with 19 bases between.

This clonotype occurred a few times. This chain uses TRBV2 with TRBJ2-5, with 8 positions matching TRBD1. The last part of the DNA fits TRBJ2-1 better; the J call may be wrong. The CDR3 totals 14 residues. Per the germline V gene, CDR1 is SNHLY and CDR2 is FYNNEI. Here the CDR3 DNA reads TGTGCCAGCAGTGTCCCGACAGGGGCCAATGAGCAGTTCTTC. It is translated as CASSVPTGANEQFF.

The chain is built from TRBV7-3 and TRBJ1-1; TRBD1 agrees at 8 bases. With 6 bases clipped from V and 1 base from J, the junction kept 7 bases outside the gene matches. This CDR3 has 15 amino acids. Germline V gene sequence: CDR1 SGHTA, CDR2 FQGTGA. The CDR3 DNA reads TGTGCCAGCAGACCAGGGGGCGTCGGGAACACTGAAGCTTTCTTT. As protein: CASRPGGVGNTEAFF.

CDR3 DNA sequence: TGTGCCAGCCGAGAACTAGCGGGGGGGGTCAATGAGCAGTTCTTC. It specifies CASRELAGGVNEQFF. The chain recombines TRBV6-1 with TRBJ2-1, with 13 bases identical to TRBD2. The junction had 7 bases not matched to a gene; V was cut back by 8 bases and J by 6 bases. The CDR3 consists of 15 residues. Germline values: CDR1 MNHNS, CDR2 SASEGT.

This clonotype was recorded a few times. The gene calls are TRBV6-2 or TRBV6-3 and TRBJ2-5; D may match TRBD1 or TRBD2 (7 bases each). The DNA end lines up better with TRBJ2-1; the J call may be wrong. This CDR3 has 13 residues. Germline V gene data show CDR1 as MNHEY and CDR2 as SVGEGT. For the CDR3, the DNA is TGTGCCAGCAGTATTCAGGGGGGGAATGAGCAGTTCTTC. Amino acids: CASSIQGGNEQFF.

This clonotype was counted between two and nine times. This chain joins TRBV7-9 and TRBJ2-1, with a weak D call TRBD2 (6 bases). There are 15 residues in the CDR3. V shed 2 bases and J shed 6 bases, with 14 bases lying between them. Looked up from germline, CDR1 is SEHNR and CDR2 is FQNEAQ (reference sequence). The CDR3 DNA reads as TGTGCCAGCAGCTTACCAGGGACTGGTCGCAATGAGCAGTTCTTC. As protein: CASSLPGTGRNEQFF. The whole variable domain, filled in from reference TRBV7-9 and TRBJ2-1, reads DTGVSQNPRHKITKRGQNVTFRCDPISEHNRLYWYRQTLGQGPEFLTYFQNEAQLEKSRLLSDRFSAERPKGSFSTLEIQRTEQGDSAMYLCASSLPGTGRNEQFFGPGTRLTVL.

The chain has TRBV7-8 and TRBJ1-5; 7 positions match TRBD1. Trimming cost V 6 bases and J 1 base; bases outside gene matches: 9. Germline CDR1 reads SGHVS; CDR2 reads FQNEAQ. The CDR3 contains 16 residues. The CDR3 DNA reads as TGTGCCAGCAGTAAGTCTAGGGGGCCGAGCAATCAGCCCCAGCATTTT. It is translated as CASSKSRGPSNQPQHF.